A single sample gave rise to the 15 T cell receptor beta chains below, sequenced in a study of blood T cell repertoires in COVID-19. Generated by immunoSEQ multiplex PCR, the TCRdb table keeps only in-frame clones and is missing some. The sample yields some 230,000 clones, 80% to 85% seen once. Input material: peripheral blood. These receptor sequences come from a woman aged 55-70 years who had recovered from COVID-19.

This clone was observed a handful of times. The chain employs TRBV28 and TRBJ1-2; D remains ambiguous. The CDR3 extends over 14 amino acids. Germline assignment: CDR1 MDHEN and CDR2 SYDVKM. V lost 7 bases to trimming and J lost 5 bases, with 17 bases between them. The chain's CDR3 is CASTLGPERYGYTF. CDR3 DNA: TGTGCCAGCACCCTAGGTCCGGAGAGATATGGCTACACCTTC.

This chain connects TRBV6-6 to TRBJ2-6; D might be TRBD2 (5 bases). V lost 3 bases, J lost 2 bases, and 8 bases lay in between. CDR1 and CDR2 (germline): MNHNY, SVGAGI (reference sequence). The CDR3 has 15 amino acids. The CDR3 region is CASSYRGTGANVLTF. CDR3 in DNA: TGTGCCAGCAGTTATAGAGGGACTGGGGCCAACGTCCTGACTTTC.

This clone was counted a single time. This chain uses TRBV5-1 with TRBJ1-1; 8 nucleotides match TRBD1. The junction had 7 bases not matched to a gene; V was cut back by 3 bases and J by 3 bases. The length of the CDR3 is 15 residues. Germline CDR1 is SGHRS and CDR2 is YFSETQ. This CDR3 is CASSSGQGLDTEAFF. Here the CDR3 DNA reads TGCGCCAGCAGCTCTGGACAGGGCCTAGACACTGAAGCTTTCTTT.

J is TRBJ1-1 and V is TRBV12-3 or TRBV12-4; D is unclear. There are 13 residues in the CDR3. V shed 1 base and J shed 5 bases, with 8 bases lying between them. The CDR3: CASSLVAETEAFF. For the CDR3, the DNA is TGTGCCAGCAGTTTAGTTGCGGAAACTGAAGCTTTCTTT.

This chain links TRBV25-1 with TRBJ2-3, with 7 positions matching TRBD2. V was clipped by 7 bases and J by 0 bases; unmatched bases: 4. Germline V gene data show CDR1 as MGHDK and CDR2 as SYGVNS. CDR3 length: 14 amino acids. This CDR3 reads CASKAGVSTDTQYF. DNA of the CDR3: TGTGCCAGCAAGGCGGGGGTTAGCACAGATACGCAGTATTTT.

The chain combines TRBV7-8 with TRBJ1-5; 8 bases line up with TRBD1. Losses at the gene ends were 5 bases for V and 0 bases for J; bases not matched to a gene: 9. The germline CDR1 and CDR2 sequences are SGHVS and FQNEAQ. The CDR3 spans 17 residues. The CDR3 protein is CASSVRTGRGSNQPQHF. The CDR3 DNA follows: TGTGCCAGCAGCGTACGGACAGGGAGGGGTAGCAATCAGCCCCAGCATTTT.

The chain uses TRBV5-1 and TRBJ1-2; 10 nucleotides align to TRBD1. Trimming took 3 bases from V and 6 from J; bases not matched to a gene: 8. Germline V lookup: CDR1 SGHRS, CDR2 YFSETQ. The CDR3 length is 15 residues. The CDR3 region has the DNA TGCGCCAGCAGCTCCCAGGCCGGGACAGGGGATGGCTACACCTTC. Its protein product is CASSSQAGTGDGYTF.

The gene calls are TRBV11-1 and TRBJ1-1; D possibly corresponds to TRBD1 (6 bases). Germline CDR1 SGHAT, CDR2 FQDESV (reference sequence). Trimming shortened V by 5 bases and J by 7 bases, and 17 bases separated the two germline ends. This CDR3 contains 14 residues. CDR3 coding DNA: TGTGCCAGCAGCCCACAAATCACAGGGCTTGAAGCTTTCTTT. Translated, it gives CASSPQITGLEAFF.

Of note for this clone: The sample contains more than one DNA sequence encoding this CDR3. The rearrangement uses TRBV18 and TRBJ2-5; tentatively, D is TRBD1 (5 bases). V dropped 0 bases and J dropped 4 bases, with 6 bases sitting between them. CDR1 KGHSH and CDR2 LQKENI come from the germline V gene. This CDR3 region has 13 residues. The CDR3 spells CASSPPQGETQYF. The CDR3 DNA reads as TGTGCCAGCTCACCACCGCAGGGAGAGACCCAGTACTTC.

The chain joins TRBV6-1 to TRBJ2-3; 11 bases map to TRBD1. The junction had 8 bases not matched to a gene; V was cut back by 4 bases and J by 5 bases. CDR1 and CDR2 (germline): MNHNS, SASEGT. CDR3 length: 16 residues. The CDR3 here is CASSGKDRGLGDTQYF. In nucleotides, the CDR3 is TGTGCCAGCAGTGGAAAGGACAGGGGGCTTGGAGATACGCAGTATTTT.

J is TRBJ2-5 and V is TRBV11-3; 8 bases are shared with TRBD2. The CDR3 has 15 amino acids. With V trimmed by 1 base and J by 5 bases, 6 bases remained unmatched. Germline V CDR1 and CDR2: SGHNT, YENEEA. This CDR3 reads CASSLGAGGRETQYF. CDR3 coding DNA: TGTGCCAGCAGCTTAGGTGCGGGGGGCCGGGAGACCCAGTACTTC.

CDR3 bases: TGTGCCAGCAGTCCGTACATGAACACTGAAGCTTTCTTT. It yields the protein CASSPYMNTEAFF. The rearrangement joins TRBV12-3 or TRBV12-4 to TRBJ1-1; D gene unclear. V gave up 5 bases and J gave up 0 bases, with 7 bases separating them. The CDR3 runs to 13 residues.

The chain links TRBV6-5 to TRBJ2-7; D may be TRBD1 (6 bases). Germline V gene data show CDR1 as MNHEY and CDR2 as SVGAGI. CDR3 size: 15 residues. The V gene lost 1 base and the J gene lost 0 bases, with 10 bases spanning the gap. Written as DNA, the CDR3 is TGTGCCAGCAGTTACTTTCTGGACAGCTCCTACGAGCAGTACTTC. It yields the protein CASSYFLDSSYEQYF.

This chain uses TRBV6-5 with TRBJ2-5; 7 bases map to TRBD1. This CDR3 contains 15 residues. Germline V lookup: CDR1 MNHEY, CDR2 SVGAGI. V lost 7 bases to trimming and J lost 2 bases; unmatched junction nucleotides: 10. CDR3 region: CASTRDSSAQETQYF. Here the CDR3 DNA reads TGTGCCAGCACCAGGGACAGCTCCGCTCAAGAGACCCAGTACTTC.

In the case of this clone: One junction end disagrees with the germline gene, perhaps due to a read error. V is TRBV11-2 and J is TRBJ1-3; 8 nucleotides agree with TRBD1. CDR3 length: 12 amino acids. Germline assignment: CDR1 SGHAT and CDR2 FQNNGV. For the CDR3, the DNA is TGTGCCAGCAGCCTAGGAGGACAGGGCCAAACTTTT. It specifies CASSLGGQGQTF. Full variable domain (remainder filled in from reference TRBV11-2 and TRBJ1-3): EAGVAQSPRYKIIEKRQSVAFWCNPISGHATLYWYQQILGQGPKLLIQFQNNGVVDDSQLPKDRFSAERLKGVDSTLKIQPAKLEDSAVYLCASSLGGQGQTFGEGSWLTVV.